This T cell receptor (beta chain) was captured by sequencing in a study of Ad26.COV2.S vaccination and SARS-CoV-2 variants. Assay: immunoSEQ multiplex PCR; the TCRdb copy retains only in-frame clones and omits some. The sample includes 350,000 to 500,000 clones, roughly 89% of them seen just once. This CDR3 region has 16 residues. CDR1 is GTSNPN, CDR2 SVGIG, per germline (reference sequence). V was shortened by 0 bases and J by 0 bases, with 12 bases between the two germline ends. This clone was seen just once. Treatment meaning: approximately 18 received Ad26.COV2.S at low or high dose, single or two shots; 5 received placebo; per-sample allocation not given. It was on day 63 after the first vaccine or placebo injection that samples were taken. An Ad26 vector expressing Wuhan-strain SARS-CoV-2 spike served as the vaccine.

This clonotype was obtained from a person aged 18-65 years who received the Ad26.COV2.S COVID-19 vaccine or a placebo. The chain joins TRBV30 to TRBJ2-1; D is unclear. Specimen: peripheral blood, collected in a trial of Ad26.COV2.S vaccine versus placebo. DNA of the CDR3: TGTGCCTGGAGTGTACAGACTTGGAGCTCCTACAATGAGCAGTTCTTC. Protein product: CAWSVQTWSSYNEQFF.